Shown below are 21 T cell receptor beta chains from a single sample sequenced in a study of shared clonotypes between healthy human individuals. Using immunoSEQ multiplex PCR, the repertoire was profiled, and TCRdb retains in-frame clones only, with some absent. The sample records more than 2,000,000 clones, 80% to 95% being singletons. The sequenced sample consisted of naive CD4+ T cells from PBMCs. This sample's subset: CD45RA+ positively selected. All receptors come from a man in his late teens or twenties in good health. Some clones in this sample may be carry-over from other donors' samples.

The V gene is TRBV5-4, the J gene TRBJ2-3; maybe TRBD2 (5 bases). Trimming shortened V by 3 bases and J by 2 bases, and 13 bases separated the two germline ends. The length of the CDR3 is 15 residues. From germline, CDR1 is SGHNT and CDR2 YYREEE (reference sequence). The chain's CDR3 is CASSSRGGDTDTQYF. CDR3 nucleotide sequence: TGTGCCAGCAGCTCTCGAGGAGGCGACACAGATACGCAGTATTTT.

This CDR3 is CATLRDPLNTEAFF. The CDR3 DNA follows: TGTGCCACCCTGAGGGACCCATTGAACACTGAAGCTTTCTTT. The chain is built from TRBV6-1 and TRBJ1-1; D perhaps matches TRBD1 (5 bases). The V end lost 10 bases, the J end lost 0 bases, and 15 bases lay between the germline ends. The length of the CDR3 is 14 residues. The germline CDR1 and CDR2 sequences are MNHNS and SASEGT.

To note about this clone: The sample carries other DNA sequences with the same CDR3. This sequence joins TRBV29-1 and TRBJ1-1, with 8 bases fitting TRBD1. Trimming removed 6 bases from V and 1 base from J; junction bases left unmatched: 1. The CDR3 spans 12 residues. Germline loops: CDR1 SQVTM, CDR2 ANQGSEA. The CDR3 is CSVDRGNTEAFF. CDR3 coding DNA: TGCAGCGTCGACAGGGGGAACACTGAAGCTTTCTTT.

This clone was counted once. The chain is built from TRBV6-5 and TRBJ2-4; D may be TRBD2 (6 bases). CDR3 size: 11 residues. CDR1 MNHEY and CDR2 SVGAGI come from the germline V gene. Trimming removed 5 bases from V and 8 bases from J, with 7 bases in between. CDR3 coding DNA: TGTGCCAGCAGTGGGGGGTACATTCAGTACTTC. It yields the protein CASSGGYIQYF.

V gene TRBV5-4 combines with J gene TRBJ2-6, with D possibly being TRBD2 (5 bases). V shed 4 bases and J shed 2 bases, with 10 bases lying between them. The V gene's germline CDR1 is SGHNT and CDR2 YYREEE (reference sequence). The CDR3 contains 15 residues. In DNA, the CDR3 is TGTGCCAGCAGCGAGGGCCGTACTGGGGCCAACGTCCTGACTTTC. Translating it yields CASSEGRTGANVLTF. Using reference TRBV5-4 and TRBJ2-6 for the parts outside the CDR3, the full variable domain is ETGVTQSPTHLIKTRGQQVTLRCSSQSGHNTVSWYQQALGQGPQFIFQYYREEENGRGNFPPRFSGLQFPNYSSELNVNALELDDSALYLCASSEGRTGANVLTFGAGSRLTVL.

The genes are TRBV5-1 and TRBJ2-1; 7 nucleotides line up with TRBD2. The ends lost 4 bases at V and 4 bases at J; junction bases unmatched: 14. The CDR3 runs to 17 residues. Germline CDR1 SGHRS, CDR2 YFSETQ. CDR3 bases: TGCGCCAGCAGCCCAACGGGACCCCAGCGGGGATACAATGAGCAGTTCTTC. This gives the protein CASSPTGPQRGYNEQFF.

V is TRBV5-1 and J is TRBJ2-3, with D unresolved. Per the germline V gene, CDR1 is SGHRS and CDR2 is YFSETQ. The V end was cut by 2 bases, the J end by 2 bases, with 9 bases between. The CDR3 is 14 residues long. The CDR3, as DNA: TGCGCCAGCAGCTTATATGGATTCACAGATACGCAGTATTTT. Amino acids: CASSLYGFTDTQYF.

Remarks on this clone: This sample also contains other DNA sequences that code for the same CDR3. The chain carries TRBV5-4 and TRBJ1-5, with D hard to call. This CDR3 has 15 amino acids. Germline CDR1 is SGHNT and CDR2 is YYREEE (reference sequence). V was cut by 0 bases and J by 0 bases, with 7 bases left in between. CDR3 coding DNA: TGTGCCAGCAGCTTGGGCGGAACTAGCAATCAGCCCCAGCATTTT. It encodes CASSLGGTSNQPQHF. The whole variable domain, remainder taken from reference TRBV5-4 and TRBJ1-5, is ETGVTQSPTHLIKTRGQQVTLRCSSQSGHNTVSWYQQALGQGPQFIFQYYREEENGRGNFPPRFSGLQFPNYSSELNVNALELDDSALYLCASSLGGTSNQPQHFGDGTRLSIL.

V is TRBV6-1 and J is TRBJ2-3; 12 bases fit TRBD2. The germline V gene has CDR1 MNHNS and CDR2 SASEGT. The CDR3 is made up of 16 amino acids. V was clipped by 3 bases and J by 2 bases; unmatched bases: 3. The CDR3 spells CASSDGLAGSTDTQYF. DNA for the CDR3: TGTGCCAGCAGTGATGGACTAGCGGGATCCACAGATACGCAGTATTTT.

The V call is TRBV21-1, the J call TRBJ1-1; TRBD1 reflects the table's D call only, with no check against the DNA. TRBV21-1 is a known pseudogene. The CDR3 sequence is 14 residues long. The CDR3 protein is CASRGTGVNTEAFF. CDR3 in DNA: TGTGCCAGCAGGGGGACAGGGGTGAACACTGAAGCTTTCTTT.

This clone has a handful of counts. The CDR3 DNA reads TGCGCCAGCAGGGACAATGGACGGAACACCGGGGAGCTGTTTTTT. Protein sequence: CASRDNGRNTGELFF. The gene calls are TRBV10-1 and TRBJ2-2; perhaps TRBD1 as D (5 bases). There are 15 residues in the CDR3. Trimming left V 6 bases short and J 1 base short, with 12 bases between. Germline V gene sequence: CDR1 WNHNN, CDR2 SYGVQD (reference sequence).

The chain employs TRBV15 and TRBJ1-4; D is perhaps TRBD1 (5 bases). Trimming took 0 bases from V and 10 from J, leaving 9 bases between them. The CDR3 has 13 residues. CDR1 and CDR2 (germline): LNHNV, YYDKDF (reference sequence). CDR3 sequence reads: CATSRDREGKLFF. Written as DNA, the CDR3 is TGTGCCACCAGCAGAGACAGGGAAGGAAAACTGTTTTTT.

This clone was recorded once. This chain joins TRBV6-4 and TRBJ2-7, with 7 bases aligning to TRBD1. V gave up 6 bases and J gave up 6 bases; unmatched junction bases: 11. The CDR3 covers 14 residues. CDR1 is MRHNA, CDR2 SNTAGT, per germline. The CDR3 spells CASSAEGGLGEQYF. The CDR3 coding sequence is TGTGCCAGCAGCGCGGAAGGGGGCTTGGGCGAGCAGTACTTC.

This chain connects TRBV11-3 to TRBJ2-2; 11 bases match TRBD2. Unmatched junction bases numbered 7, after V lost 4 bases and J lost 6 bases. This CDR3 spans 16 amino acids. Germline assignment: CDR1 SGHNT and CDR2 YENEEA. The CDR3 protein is CASSSSLAGEAGELFF. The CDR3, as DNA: TGTGCCAGCAGCTCGTCACTAGCGGGAGAGGCCGGGGAGCTGTTTTTT.

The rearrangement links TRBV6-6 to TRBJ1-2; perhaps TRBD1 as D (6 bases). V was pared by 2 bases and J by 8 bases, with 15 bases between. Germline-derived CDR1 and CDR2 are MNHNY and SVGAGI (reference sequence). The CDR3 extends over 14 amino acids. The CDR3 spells CASSYVGGAGGYTF. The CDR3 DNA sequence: TGTGCCAGCAGTTACGTCGGGGGCGCGGGCGGCTACACCTTC.

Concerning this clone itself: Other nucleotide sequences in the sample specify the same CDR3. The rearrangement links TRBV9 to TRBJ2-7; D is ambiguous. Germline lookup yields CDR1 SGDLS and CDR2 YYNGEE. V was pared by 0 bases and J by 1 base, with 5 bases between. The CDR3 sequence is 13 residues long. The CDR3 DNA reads TGTGCCAGCAGCGTAGACGGGTCCTACGAGCAGTACTTC. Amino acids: CASSVDGSYEQYF. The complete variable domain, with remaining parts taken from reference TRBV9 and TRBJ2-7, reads DSGVTQTPKHLITATGQRVTLRCSPRSGDLSVYWYQQSLDQGLQFLIQYYNGEERAKGNILERFSAQQFPDLHSELNLSSLELGDSALYFCASSVDGSYEQYFGPGTRLTVT.

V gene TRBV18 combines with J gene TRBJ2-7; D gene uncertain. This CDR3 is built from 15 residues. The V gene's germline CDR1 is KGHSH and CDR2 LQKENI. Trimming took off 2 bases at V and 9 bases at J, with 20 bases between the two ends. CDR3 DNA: TGTGCCAGCTCACCAGTCCGGAGAGGAAACGACGGGCAGTACTTC. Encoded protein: CASSPVRRGNDGQYF.

CDR3 sequence (DNA): TGTGCCAGCAGCGTAGTTGGCAGGGGGCTGGGGGATACGCAGTATTTT. It encodes CASSVVGRGLGDTQYF. The chain joins TRBV9 to TRBJ2-3, with 8 positions matching TRBD1. This CDR3 is built from 16 residues. J gave up 6 bases and V 0 bases, and 9 bases lay outside the gene matches. The germline CDR1 and CDR2 sequences are SGDLS and YYNGEE.

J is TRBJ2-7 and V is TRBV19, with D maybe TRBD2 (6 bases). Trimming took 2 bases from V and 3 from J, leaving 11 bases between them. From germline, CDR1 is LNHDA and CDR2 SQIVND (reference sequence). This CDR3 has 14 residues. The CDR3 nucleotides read TGTGCCAGTAGTATAACGCGGGGCAACTACGAGCAGTACTTC. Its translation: CASSITRGNYEQYF.

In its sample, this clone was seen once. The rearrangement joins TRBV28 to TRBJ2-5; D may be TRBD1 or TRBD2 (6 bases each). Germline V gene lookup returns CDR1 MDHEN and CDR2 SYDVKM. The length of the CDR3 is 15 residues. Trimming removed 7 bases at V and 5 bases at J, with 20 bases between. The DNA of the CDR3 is TGTGCCAGCACTAAAATAGAGGGGGGCGGGGAGACCCAGTACTTC. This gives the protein CASTKIEGGGETQYF. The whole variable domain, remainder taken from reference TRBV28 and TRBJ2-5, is DVKVTQSSRYLVKRTGEKVFLECVQDMDHENMFWYRQDPGLGLRLIYFSYDVKMKEKGDIPEGYSVSREKKERFSLILESASTNQTSMYLCASTKIEGGGETQYFGPGTRLLVL.

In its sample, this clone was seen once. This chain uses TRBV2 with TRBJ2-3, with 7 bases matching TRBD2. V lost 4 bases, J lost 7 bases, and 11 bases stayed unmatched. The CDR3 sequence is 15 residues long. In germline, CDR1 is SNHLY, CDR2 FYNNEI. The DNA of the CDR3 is TGTGCCAGCAGTGGGAACGGGGGGAGAGGAAATACGCAGTATTTT. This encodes CASSGNGGRGNTQYF. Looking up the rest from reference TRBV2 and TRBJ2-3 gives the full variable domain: EPEVTQTPSHQVTQMGQEVILRCVPISNHLYFYWYRQILGQKVEFLVSFYNNEISEKSEIFDDQFSVERPDGSNFTLKIRSTKLEDSAMYFCASSGNGGRGNTQYFGPGTRLTVL.